Below are 5 T cell receptor beta chains sequenced from a single sample in a study of T-cell memory formation after mild COVID-19. TCRdb itself ran the 5' RACE reads through MiXCR, one entry per CDR3 protein. This sample has 550,000 to 600,000 distinct CDR3 sequences, with roughly 21% found just once. Material: PBMCs or a T cell subset sorted from them (not recorded which). These receptors all stem from an adult woman who had mild COVID-19 (a few samples of this study predate the infection). Cell type and time point are not known.

There are a few counts of this clonotype. This chain links TRBV29-1 with TRBJ1-2; D remains unclear. Germline values: CDR1 SQVTM, CDR2 ANQGSEA. Trimming took off 0 bases at V and 8 bases at J, with 13 bases between the two ends. The CDR3 is 13 residues long. CDR3 sequence reads: CSVEDRTARGYTF. The CDR3 nucleotides are TGCAGCGTTGAAGATCGAACGGCTAGGGGCTACACCTTC.

The gene calls are TRBV6-5 and TRBJ2-7; D perhaps matches TRBD2 (6 bases). With 2 bases removed from V and 3 bases from J, the gap between germline ends came to 14 bases. The V gene's germline CDR1 is MNHEY and CDR2 SVGAGI. CDR3 length: 15 amino acids. The CDR3 bases are TGTGCCAGCAGTTACCACTCTTGGGGGGACTACGAGCAGTACTTC. Encoded protein: CASSYHSWGDYEQYF.

The J gene is TRBJ2-1, the V gene TRBV4-2; perhaps TRBD2 as D (5 bases). This CDR3 spans 14 amino acids. Looked up from germline, CDR1 is LGHNA and CDR2 is YNFKEQ. V was clipped by 0 bases and J by 9 bases, with 12 bases between them. The CDR3 sequence: CASSQDLLGSEQFF. The CDR3 nucleotides are TGTGCCAGCAGCCAAGATCTACTAGGCAGTGAGCAGTTCTTC.

V and J are TRBV30 and TRBJ2-3; TRBD2 matches at 8 bases. Per the germline V gene, CDR1 is GTSNPN and CDR2 is SVGIG (reference sequence). CDR3 length equals 14 residues. V was pared by 3 bases and J by 1 base, with 3 bases of the junction left unmatched. Written as DNA, the CDR3 is TGTGCCTGGAGCGGGAGGGTTCGCACAGATACGCAGTATTTT. Translated: CAWSGRVRTDTQYF.

The chain recombines TRBV15 with TRBJ2-7; the D call may be TRBD1 or TRBD2 (6 bases each). Germline CDR1 and CDR2: LNHNV and YYDKDF (reference sequence). Trimming took 0 bases from V and 2 from J, leaving 11 bases between them. CDR3 length: 15 amino acids. The DNA of the CDR3 is TGTGCCACCAGCAGAGATCGGGGGCTCCCCTACGAGCAGTACTTC. This encodes CATSRDRGLPYEQYF.